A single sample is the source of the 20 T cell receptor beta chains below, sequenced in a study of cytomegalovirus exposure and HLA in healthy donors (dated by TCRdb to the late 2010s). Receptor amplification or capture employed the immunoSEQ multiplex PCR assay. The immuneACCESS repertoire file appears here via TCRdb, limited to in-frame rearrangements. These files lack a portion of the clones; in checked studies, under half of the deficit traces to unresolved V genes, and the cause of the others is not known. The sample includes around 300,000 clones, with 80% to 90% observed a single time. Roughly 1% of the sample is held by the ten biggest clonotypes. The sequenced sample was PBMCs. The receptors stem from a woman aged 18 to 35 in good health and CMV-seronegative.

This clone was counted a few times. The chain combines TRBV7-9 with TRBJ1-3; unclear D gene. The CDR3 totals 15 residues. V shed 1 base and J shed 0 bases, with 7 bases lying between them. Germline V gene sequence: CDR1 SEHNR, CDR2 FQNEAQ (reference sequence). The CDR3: CASSLGAYSGNTIYF. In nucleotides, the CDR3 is TGTGCCAGCAGCTTAGGGGCATACTCTGGAAACACCATATATTTT.

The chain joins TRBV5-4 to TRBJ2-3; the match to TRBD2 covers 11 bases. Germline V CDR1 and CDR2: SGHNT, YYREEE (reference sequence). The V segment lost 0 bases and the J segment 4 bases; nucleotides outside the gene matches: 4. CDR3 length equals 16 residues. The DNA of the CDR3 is TGTGCCAGCAGCTTGGAACTAGCGGGAGAGTCAGATACGCAGTATTTT. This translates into CASSLELAGESDTQYF.

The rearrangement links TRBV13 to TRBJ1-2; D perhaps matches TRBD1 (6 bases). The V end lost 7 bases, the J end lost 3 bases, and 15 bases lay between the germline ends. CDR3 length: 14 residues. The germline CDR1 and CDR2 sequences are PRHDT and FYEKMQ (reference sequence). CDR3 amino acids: CASTARGADYGYTF. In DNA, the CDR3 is TGTGCCAGCACCGCCCGGGGGGCGGACTATGGCTACACCTTC.

This CDR3 is CASSLRETQYF. Written as DNA, the CDR3 is TGTGCCAGCAGCTTGCGAGAGACCCAGTACTTC. V and J are TRBV5-5 and TRBJ2-5; no clear D. V lost 1 base to trimming and J lost 4 bases, with 2 bases between them. Per the germline V gene, CDR1 is SGHKS and CDR2 is YYEKEE (reference sequence). This CDR3 spans 11 amino acids.

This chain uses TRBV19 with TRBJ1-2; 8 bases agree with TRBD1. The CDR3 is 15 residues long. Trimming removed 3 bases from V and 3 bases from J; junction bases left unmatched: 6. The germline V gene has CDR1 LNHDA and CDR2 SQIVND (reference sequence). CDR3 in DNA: TGTGCCAGTAGTATCCGGACAGGGATCGACTATGGCTACACCTTC. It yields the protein CASSIRTGIDYGYTF.

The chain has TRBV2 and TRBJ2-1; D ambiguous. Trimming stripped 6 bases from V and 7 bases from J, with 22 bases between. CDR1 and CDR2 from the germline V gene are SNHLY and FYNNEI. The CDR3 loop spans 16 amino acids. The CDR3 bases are TGTGCCAGCAGGCGAAATCACAGATCTCTATGGAATGAGCAGTTCTTC. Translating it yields CASRRNHRSLWNEQFF.

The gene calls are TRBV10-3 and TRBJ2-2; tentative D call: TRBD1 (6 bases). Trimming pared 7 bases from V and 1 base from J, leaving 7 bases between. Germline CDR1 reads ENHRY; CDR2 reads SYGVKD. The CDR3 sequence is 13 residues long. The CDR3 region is CAITGVNTGELFF. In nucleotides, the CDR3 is TGTGCCATCACAGGGGTGAACACCGGGGAGCTGTTTTTT.

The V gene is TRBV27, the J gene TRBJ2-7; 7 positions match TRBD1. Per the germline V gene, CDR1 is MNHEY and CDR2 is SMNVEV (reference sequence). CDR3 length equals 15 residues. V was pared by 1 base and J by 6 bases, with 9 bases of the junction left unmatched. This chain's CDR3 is CASSLFTGVGSEQYF. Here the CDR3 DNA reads TGTGCCAGCAGTTTATTTACAGGGGTAGGTTCCGAGCAGTACTTC.

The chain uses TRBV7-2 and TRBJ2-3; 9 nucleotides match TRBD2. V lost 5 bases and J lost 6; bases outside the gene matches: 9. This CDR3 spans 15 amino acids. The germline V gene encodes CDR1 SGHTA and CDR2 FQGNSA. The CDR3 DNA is TGTGCCAGCAGCCGAATAGCGGGGGCGGGGGATACGCAGTATTTT. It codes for CASSRIAGAGDTQYF. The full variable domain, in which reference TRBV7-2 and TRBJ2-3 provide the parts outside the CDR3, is GAGVSQSPSNKVTEKGKDVELRCDPISGHTALYWYRQSLGQGLEFLIYFQGNSAPDKSGLPSDRFSAERTGGSVSTLTIQRTQQEDSAVYLCASSRIAGAGDTQYFGPGTRLTVL.

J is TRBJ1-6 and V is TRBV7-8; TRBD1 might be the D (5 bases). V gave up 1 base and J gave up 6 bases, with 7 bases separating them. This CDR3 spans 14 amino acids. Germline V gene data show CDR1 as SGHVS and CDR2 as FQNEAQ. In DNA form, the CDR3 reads TGTGCCAGCAGCTTAGGGGACTCTAATTCACCCCTCCACTTT. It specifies CASSLGDSNSPLHF.

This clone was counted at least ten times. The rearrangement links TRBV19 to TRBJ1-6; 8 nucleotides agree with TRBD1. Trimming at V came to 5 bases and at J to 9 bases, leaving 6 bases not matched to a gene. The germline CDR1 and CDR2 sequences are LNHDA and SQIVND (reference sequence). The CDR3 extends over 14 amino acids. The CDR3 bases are TGTGCCAGTAGTGACCCAGGGGGCCGTTCACCCCTCCACTTT. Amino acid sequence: CASSDPGGRSPLHF.

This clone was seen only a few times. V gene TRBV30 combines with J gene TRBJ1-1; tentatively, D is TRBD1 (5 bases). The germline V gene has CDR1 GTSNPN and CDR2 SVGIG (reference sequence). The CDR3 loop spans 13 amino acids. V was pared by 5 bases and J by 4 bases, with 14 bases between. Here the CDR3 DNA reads TGTGCCTGGGTGCGGGGGGTCGCCACTGAAGCTTTCTTT. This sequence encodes CAWVRGVATEAFF.

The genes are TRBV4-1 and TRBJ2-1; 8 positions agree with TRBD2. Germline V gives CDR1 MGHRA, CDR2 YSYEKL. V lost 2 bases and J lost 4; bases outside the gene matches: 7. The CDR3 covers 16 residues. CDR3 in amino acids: CASSQSTGGLYNEQFF. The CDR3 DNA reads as TGCGCCAGCAGCCAATCTACGGGGGGGCTTTACAATGAGCAGTTCTTC.

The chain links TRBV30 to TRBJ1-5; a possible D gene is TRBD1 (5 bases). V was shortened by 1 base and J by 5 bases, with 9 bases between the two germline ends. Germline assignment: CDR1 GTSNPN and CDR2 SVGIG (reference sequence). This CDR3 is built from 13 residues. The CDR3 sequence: CAWSGRGYQPQHF. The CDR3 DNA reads TGTGCCTGGAGTGGGCGGGGGTATCAGCCCCAGCATTTT.

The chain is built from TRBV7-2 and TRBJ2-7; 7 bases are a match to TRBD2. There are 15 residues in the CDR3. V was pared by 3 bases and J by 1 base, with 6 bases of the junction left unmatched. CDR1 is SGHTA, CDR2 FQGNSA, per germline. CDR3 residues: CASSFWISGSYEQYF. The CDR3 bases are TGTGCCAGCAGCTTTTGGATTAGCGGGTCCTACGAGCAGTACTTC.

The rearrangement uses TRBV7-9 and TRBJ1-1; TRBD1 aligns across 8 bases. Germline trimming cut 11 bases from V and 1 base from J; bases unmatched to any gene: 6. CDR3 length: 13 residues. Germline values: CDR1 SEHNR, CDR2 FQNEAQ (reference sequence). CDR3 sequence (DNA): TGTGCCGGAACAGGGGGGACGAACACTGAAGCTTTCTTT. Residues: CAGTGGTNTEAFF.

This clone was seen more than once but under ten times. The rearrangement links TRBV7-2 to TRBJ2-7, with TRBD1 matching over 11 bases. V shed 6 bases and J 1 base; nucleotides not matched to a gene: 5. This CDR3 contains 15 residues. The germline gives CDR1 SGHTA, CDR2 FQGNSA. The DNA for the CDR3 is TGTGCCAGCAGTCTGTGGGACAGGGGGTCCTACGAGCAGTACTTC. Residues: CASSLWDRGSYEQYF.

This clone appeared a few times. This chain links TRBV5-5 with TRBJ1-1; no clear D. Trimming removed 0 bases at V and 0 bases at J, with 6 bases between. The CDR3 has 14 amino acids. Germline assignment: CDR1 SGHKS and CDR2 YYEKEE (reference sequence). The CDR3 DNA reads TGTGCCAGCAGCTTGGGGCCGTTGAACACTGAAGCTTTCTTT. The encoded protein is CASSLGPLNTEAFF. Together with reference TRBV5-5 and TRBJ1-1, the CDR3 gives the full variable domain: DAGVTQSPTHLIKTRGQQVTLRCSPISGHKSVSWYQQVLGQGPQFIFQYYEKEERGRGNFPDRFSARQFPNYSSELNVNALLLGDSALYLCASSLGPLNTEAFFGQGTRLTVV.

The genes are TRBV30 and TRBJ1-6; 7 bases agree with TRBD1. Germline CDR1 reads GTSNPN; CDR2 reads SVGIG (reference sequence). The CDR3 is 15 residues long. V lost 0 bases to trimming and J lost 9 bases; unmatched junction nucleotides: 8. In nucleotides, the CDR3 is TGTGCCTGGAGTGTACGGGGGCAGGGGGGTTCACCCCTCCACTTT. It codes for CAWSVRGQGGSPLHF. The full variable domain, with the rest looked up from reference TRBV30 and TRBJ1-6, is SQTIHQWPATLVQPVGSPLSLECTVEGTSNPNLYWYRQAAGRGLQLLFYSVGIGQISSEVPQNLSASRPQDRQFILSSKKLLLSDSGFYLCAWSVRGQGGSPLHFGNGTRLTVT.

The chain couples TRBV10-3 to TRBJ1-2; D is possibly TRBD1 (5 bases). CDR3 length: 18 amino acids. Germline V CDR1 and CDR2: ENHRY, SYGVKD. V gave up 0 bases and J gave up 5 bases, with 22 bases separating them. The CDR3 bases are TGTGCCATCAGTGAGTCGGCAGGGCGCATCTTAGACGGTTATGGCTACACCTTC. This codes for CAISESAGRILDGYGYTF.